Below, 28 T cell receptor beta chains from the same sample are listed, as sequenced in a study of cytomegalovirus exposure and HLA in healthy donors. The PCR had 60 Vbeta and 13 Jbeta primers. The data were produced by immunoSEQ multiplex PCR, yet TCRdb's version contains in-frame clones alone and is incomplete. This table holds over 150,000 clones, 60% to 80% found once. The sequenced sample was PBMCs. These receptors were collected from a woman in her forties or fifties in good health and CMV-seropositive.

The chain combines TRBV6-1 with TRBJ2-5, with D perhaps TRBD1 (6 bases). Gene TRBJ2-7 matches the end of the DNA better, so the J call may be wrong. Germline V gene lookup returns CDR1 MNHNS and CDR2 SASEGT. This CDR3 has 13 residues. CDR3 residues: CASSPGQTYEQYF. The CDR3 nucleotides are TGTGCCAGCAGTCCGGGACAAACGTACGAGCAGTACTTC.

The J gene is TRBJ2-5, the V gene TRBV5-6; D is possibly TRBD1 (5 bases). Trimming removed 4 bases from V and 4 bases from J, with 11 bases in between. This CDR3 is 13 amino acids long. Germline V gives CDR1 SGHDT, CDR2 YYEEEE. The CDR3 DNA is TGTGCCAGCAGCGTGGACAATCGAGAGACCCAGTACTTC. Its protein product is CASSVDNRETQYF.

The V call is TRBV6-1, the J call TRBJ1-5; possibly TRBD1 for D (5 bases). This CDR3 is 13 amino acids long. The V end was cut by 6 bases, the J end by 2 bases, with 8 bases between. Germline V gene lookup returns CDR1 MNHNS and CDR2 SASEGT. CDR3 sequence: CASRLTGNQPQHF. The CDR3 DNA reads as TGTGCCAGCAGACTGACAGGCAATCAGCCCCAGCATTTT.

This sequence joins TRBV29-1 and TRBJ1-1, with a weak D call TRBD1 (5 bases). This CDR3 has 12 amino acids. Germline values: CDR1 SQVTM, CDR2 ANQGSEA. V lost 0 bases, J lost 4 bases, and 6 bases lay in between. In DNA form, the CDR3 reads TGCAGCGTTGAAGACAGGGTCACTGAAGCTTTCTTT. Its protein product is CSVEDRVTEAFF.

The genes are TRBV14 and TRBJ2-6; no reliable D call. Trimming left V 2 bases short and J 0 bases short, with 2 bases between. Germline CDR1 SGHDN, CDR2 FVKESK. This CDR3 region has 14 residues. The CDR3 loop reads CASSQLSGANVLTF. As DNA, the CDR3 is TGTGCCAGCAGCCAACTCTCTGGGGCCAACGTCCTGACTTTC.

The chain couples TRBV7-3 to TRBJ1-6, with 9 nucleotides matching TRBD1. The CDR3 covers 15 residues. The J segment lost 7 bases and the V segment lost 5 bases, leaving 6 bases of the junction unmatched. Looked up from germline, CDR1 is SGHTA and CDR2 is FQGTGA. CDR3 region: CASSRGDRANSPLHF. For the CDR3, the DNA is TGTGCCAGCAGCCGAGGGGACAGGGCAAATTCACCCCTCCACTTT.

Concerning this clone: Sequence at one end of the junction differs from germline and may be a read error. This chain connects TRBV4-1 to TRBJ2-1; D possibly corresponds to TRBD2 (6 bases). The germline V gene encodes CDR1 MGHRA and CDR2 YSYEKL. The length of the CDR3 is 16 residues. This CDR3 is CASSQDGGTSCNEQFF. The CDR3 region has the DNA TGCGCCAGCAGCCAAGACGGGGGTACCTCCTGCAATGAGCAGTTCTTC.

This clone occurred a few times. This chain connects TRBV11-2 to TRBJ1-4; a possible D gene is TRBD1 (5 bases). Trimming removed 2 bases at V and 4 bases at J, with 11 bases between. The CDR3 loop spans 15 amino acids. Germline CDR1 SGHAT, CDR2 FQNNGV. CDR3 nucleotide sequence: TGTGCCAGCAGCTTATTCGACAGCTTTAATGAAAAACTGTTTTTT. Translating it yields CASSLFDSFNEKLFF.

This clone was seen only a few times. The CDR3 coding sequence is TGTGCCAGCAGCGGTGGACAGGGGGCGAGTCGGTACGAGCAGTACTTC. Translation gives CASSGGQGASRYEQYF. The chain has TRBV5-4 and TRBJ2-7; 11 nucleotides line up with TRBD1. From germline, CDR1 is SGHNT and CDR2 YYREEE (reference sequence). J gave up 4 bases and V 4 bases, and 10 bases lay outside the gene matches. CDR3 length: 16 residues.

This clone was picked up a small number of times. This chain uses TRBV2 with TRBJ2-2; D might be TRBD2 (7 bases). The V end was cut by 11 bases, the J end by 6 bases, with 22 bases between. CDR1 is SNHLY, CDR2 FYNNEI, per germline. The CDR3 spans 15 residues. CDR3 sequence (DNA): TGTGCCTATAAGATGGGTGGGGGGGCCTCCGGGGAGCTGTTTTTT. As protein: CAYKMGGGASGELFF. The whole variable domain, remainder taken from reference TRBV2 and TRBJ2-2, is EPEVTQTPSHQVTQMGQEVILRCVPISNHLYFYWYRQILGQKVEFLVSFYNNEISEKSEIFDDQFSVERPDGSNFTLKIRSTKLEDSAMYFCAYKMGGGASGELFFGEGSRLTVL.

The V gene is TRBV4-1, the J gene TRBJ1-1; 7 positions match TRBD1. Germline V lookup: CDR1 MGHRA, CDR2 YSYEKL. V trimming: 2 bases; J trimming: 7 bases; junction bases outside the gene matches: 1. The CDR3 spans 12 residues. The CDR3 reads CASSQRDSEAFF. In nucleotides, the CDR3 is TGCGCCAGCAGCCAACGGGACAGTGAAGCTTTCTTT.

The chain joins TRBV18 to TRBJ1-1; 11 bases are a match to TRBD1. CDR3 length: 15 residues. With 4 bases clipped from V and 4 bases from J, the junction kept 5 bases outside the gene matches. The germline gives CDR1 KGHSH, CDR2 LQKENI. In nucleotides, the CDR3 is TGTGCCAGCTCACTTACCGGGACAGGGGGCACTGAAGCTTTCTTT. Translation gives CASSLTGTGGTEAFF.

This clone was found a few times. CDR3 bases: TGTGCCAGCAGCTTAGGGCTAGAAGAGACCCAGTACTTC. It yields the protein CASSLGLEETQYF. V and J are TRBV13 and TRBJ2-5; D is uncertain. The V end was cut by 0 bases, the J end by 3 bases, with 5 bases between. The CDR3 consists of 13 residues. Germline assignment: CDR1 PRHDT and CDR2 FYEKMQ (reference sequence).

V is TRBV6-1 and J is TRBJ1-1, with 8 bases identical to TRBD1. The CDR3 is 15 amino acids. Germline values: CDR1 MNHNS, CDR2 SASEGT. V gave up 4 bases and J gave up 2 bases; unmatched junction bases: 6. The DNA for the CDR3 is TGTGCCAGCAGTGTCGAGGACAGGGCTAACACTGAAGCTTTCTTT. Amino acid sequence: CASSVEDRANTEAFF.

J is TRBJ1-1 and V is TRBV6-5; possible D gene TRBD1, 5 bases. V lost 8 bases and J 1 base, leaving 17 bases between the germline ends. The germline gives CDR1 MNHEY, CDR2 SVGAGI. CDR3 length: 15 amino acids. CDR3 amino acids: CASRDGGIGNTEAFF. The CDR3 DNA reads TGTGCCAGCCGGGACGGCGGGATAGGGAACACTGAAGCTTTCTTT.

This rearrangement joins TRBV11-3 to TRBJ2-5; 7 nucleotides align to TRBD2. V was pared by 0 bases and J by 4 bases, with 2 bases of the junction left unmatched. The CDR3 has 14 residues. Germline lookup yields CDR1 SGHNT and CDR2 YENEEA. The CDR3 nucleotides read TGTGCCAGCAGCTTAGACGGGGGGAGAGAGACCCAGTACTTC. As protein: CASSLDGGRETQYF.

There are a few counts of this clone. V usage is TRBV30 and J usage is TRBJ1-2; perhaps TRBD1 as D (6 bases). The CDR3 is 15 amino acids. V lost 3 bases, J lost 5 bases, and 19 bases lay in between. Germline assignment: CDR1 GTSNPN and CDR2 SVGIG (reference sequence). CDR3 residues: CAWSTYRATLYGYTF. DNA for the CDR3: TGTGCCTGGAGCACCTACAGGGCAACCCTGTATGGCTACACCTTC.

DNA of the CDR3: TGTGCCAGCAGCTCCTCTAGCGGGTACCGCACAGATACGCAGTATTTT. This translates into CASSSSSGYRTDTQYF. This chain joins TRBV5-4 and TRBJ2-3, with TRBD2 matching 8 bases. Looked up from germline, CDR1 is SGHNT and CDR2 is YYREEE (reference sequence). The V and J ends lost 3 bases and 1 base, in that order; junction bases with no gene match: 7. The CDR3 runs 16 residues.

The chain carries TRBV30 and TRBJ1-6, with TRBD1 as a possible D gene (6 bases). Germline assignment: CDR1 GTSNPN and CDR2 SVGIG (reference sequence). The CDR3 spans 16 residues. The V gene lost 4 bases and the J gene lost 4 bases, with 17 bases spanning the gap. The CDR3 sequence is CAWTSAGASYNSPLHF. The DNA of the CDR3 is TGTGCCTGGACCTCGGCAGGGGCCTCTTATAATTCACCCCTCCACTTT.

The chain recombines TRBV6-5 with TRBJ1-2, with 9 bases identical to TRBD1. The CDR3 sequence is 13 residues long. The germline V gene has CDR1 MNHEY and CDR2 SVGAGI. The V segment lost 10 bases and the J segment 7 bases; nucleotides outside the gene matches: 10. The CDR3 loop is CATLATGGSGYTF. For the CDR3, the DNA is TGTGCCACCCTCGCAACAGGGGGCTCTGGCTACACCTTC.

The J gene is TRBJ2-5, the V gene TRBV7-9, with 14 bases identical to TRBD2. Trimming cost V 1 base and J 4 bases; bases outside gene matches: 2. The CDR3 has 16 residues. Germline V gene sequence: CDR1 SEHNR, CDR2 FQNEAQ (reference sequence). CDR3 DNA sequence: TGTGCCAGCAGCTTAGACGGACTAGCGGGGGGAGAGACCCAGTACTTC. Protein: CASSLDGLAGGETQYF.

The chain has TRBV25-1 and TRBJ2-2; 9 nucleotides match TRBD1. Germline V CDR1 and CDR2: MGHDK, SYGVNS. The V and J ends lost 6 bases and 6 bases, in that order; junction bases with no gene match: 8. This CDR3 is 15 amino acids long. The CDR3: CASREQGAGSGELFF. CDR3 nucleotide sequence: TGTGCCAGCAGAGAACAGGGGGCAGGGTCCGGGGAGCTGTTTTTT.

J is TRBJ2-1 and V is TRBV30; 10 bases align to TRBD2. V lost 0 bases to trimming and J lost 4 bases; unmatched junction nucleotides: 3. This CDR3 contains 15 residues. Germline lookup yields CDR1 GTSNPN and CDR2 SVGIG (reference sequence). This CDR3 is CAWSVQAGGYNEQFF. CDR3 nucleotides: TGTGCCTGGAGTGTACAAGCGGGGGGGTACAATGAGCAGTTCTTC.

The V call is TRBV27, the J call TRBJ1-6, with 8 bases lining up with TRBD1. The CDR3 extends over 17 amino acids. V trimming: 3 bases; J trimming: 0 bases; junction bases outside the gene matches: 4. Germline values: CDR1 MNHEY, CDR2 SMNVEV (reference sequence). The CDR3, as DNA: TGTGCCAGCAGTTTCCGACAGGGGAGCTCCTATAATTCACCCCTCCACTTT. Residues: CASSFRQGSSYNSPLHF.

This chain connects TRBV15 to TRBJ1-6; no clear D gene. This CDR3 comprises 14 residues. V was shortened by 0 bases and J by 9 bases, with 9 bases between the two germline ends. Germline V gene lookup returns CDR1 LNHNV and CDR2 YYDKDF (reference sequence). CDR3 in amino acids: CATSRERGSSPLHF. CDR3 DNA: TGTGCCACCAGCAGAGAACGAGGTAGTTCACCCCTCCACTTT.

The chain combines TRBV7-3 with TRBJ2-3, with 16 nucleotides matching TRBD2. Germline V CDR1 and CDR2: SGHTA, FQGTGA. The J segment lost 3 bases and the V segment lost 5 bases, leaving 11 bases of the junction unmatched. There are 19 residues in the CDR3. The CDR3 nucleotides are TGTGCCAGCAGCAGGGGACTAGCGGGGGGGCGTTCGGCGACAGATACGCAGTATTTT. This translates into CASSRGLAGGRSATDTQYF.

The chain carries TRBV5-6 and TRBJ2-2, with D uncertain. The CDR3 totals 12 residues. Looked up from germline, CDR1 is SGHDT and CDR2 is YYEEEE. V shed 3 bases and J shed 6 bases, with 6 bases lying between them. CDR3 coding DNA: TGTGCCAGCAGCTACAACGCCGGGGAGCTGTTTTTT. It translates to CASSYNAGELFF. The entire variable domain, with the rest obtained from reference TRBV5-6 and TRBJ2-2, is as follows: DAGVTQSPTHLIKTRGQQVTLRCSPKSGHDTVSWYQQALGQGPQFIFQYYEEEERQRGNFPDRFSGHQFPNYSSELNVNALLLGDSALYLCASSYNAGELFFGEGSRLTVL.

The CDR3 sequence is CASSLGQGVDTQYF. CDR3 bases: TGTGCCAGCAGCTTGGGGCAGGGTGTGGATACGCAGTATTTT. The chain couples TRBV5-8 to TRBJ2-3, with a weak D call TRBD1 (5 bases). Germline loops: CDR1 SGHTS, CDR2 YDEGEE. The germline V and J ends were trimmed by 0 bases and 6 bases, with 11 bases remaining between them. This CDR3 has 14 residues.